This T cell receptor (beta chain) was captured in a study of blood T cell repertoires in COVID-19. V shed 4 bases, J shed 4 bases, and the junction held 8 bases outside the gene matches. CDR1 and CDR2 (germline): SGHRS, YFSETQ. The length of the CDR3 is 16 residues. Study processing details: Estimates of nucleated cell counts were drawn from the amplification of reference gene primers. Here immunoSEQ multiplex PCR was the method, and the copy in TCRdb shows in-frame clones only, minus some. Clonal size and the V and J genes are those of that table, whereas D and trimming came from the DNA. Of 250,000 to 300,000 clones detected, around 89% appear once; the ten largest clones hold under 15%.

This chain joins TRBV5-1 and TRBJ2-7; 13 positions agree with TRBD2. Sequenced: peripheral blood. This clonotype was sampled from a woman between 55 and 75 years old with acute or convalescent COVID-19. The CDR3: CASSPGLAGPLYEQYF. CDR3 in DNA: TGCGCCAGCAGCCCGGGACTAGCGGGACCCTTATACGAGCAGTACTTC.